Given below is one T cell receptor beta chain in context. Its antigen is undetermined. UMI labels and 5' RACE were used to prepare the TRB cDNA libraries. TCRdb re-called the 5' RACE reads and gives one entry per CDR3 protein, without DNA. The listing contains more than 50,000 distinct CDR3 sequences. This specimen belongs to a study of CXCR3-negative and CXCR3-positive naive CD8 T cells. Germline CDR1 is SEHNR and CDR2 is FQNEAQ (reference sequence). This CDR3 comprises 13 residues. Study findings and constraints: Because surface CD5 did not distinguish the naive subsets, TCR strength was inferred from TRB CDR3 properties.

This TCR was recovered from a human donor in good health. Some clones in this sample may be carry-over from other donors' samples. Sequencing was performed on naive CXCR3- CD8+ T cells from blood. Subset in this sample: CD45RO-CCR7+CD27+CD95- naive CD8+ T cells lacking CXCR3 (TNR3-). The genes are TRBV7-9 and TRBJ1-4; absent DNA, TCRdb's TRBD1 call cannot be checked. The CDR3 sequence: CASSPGANEKLFF. The full variable domain, in which reference TRBV7-9 and TRBJ1-4 provide the parts outside the CDR3, is DTGVSQNPRHKITKRGQNVTFRCDPISEHNRLYWYRQTLGQGPEFLTYFQNEAQLEKSRLLSDRFSAERPKGSFSTLEIQRTEQGDSAMYLCASSPGANEKLFFGSGTQLSVL.